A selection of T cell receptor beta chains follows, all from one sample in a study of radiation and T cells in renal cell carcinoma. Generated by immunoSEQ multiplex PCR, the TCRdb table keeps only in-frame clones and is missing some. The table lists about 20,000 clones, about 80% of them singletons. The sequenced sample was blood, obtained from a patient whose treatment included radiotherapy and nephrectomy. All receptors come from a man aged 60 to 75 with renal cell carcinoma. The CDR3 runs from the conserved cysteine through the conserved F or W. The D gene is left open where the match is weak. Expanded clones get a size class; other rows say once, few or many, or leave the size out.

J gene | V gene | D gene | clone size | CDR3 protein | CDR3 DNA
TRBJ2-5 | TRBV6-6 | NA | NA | CASSFLTGYWETQYF | TGTGCCAGCAGTTTTTTAACAGGGTACTGGGAGACCCAGTACTTC
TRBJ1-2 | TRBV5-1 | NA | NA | CASSLGGEFTKYGYTF | TGCGCCAGCAGCTTAGGGGGAGAGTTTACGAAGTATGGCTACACCTTC
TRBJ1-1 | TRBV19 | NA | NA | CASSARGSDTEAFF | TGTGCCAGTAGTGCCCGGGGTTCTGACACTGAAGCTTTCTTT
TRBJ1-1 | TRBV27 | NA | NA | CASSLWGRYTEAFF | TGTGCCAGCAGTTTATGGGGGCGATACACTGAAGCTTTCTTT
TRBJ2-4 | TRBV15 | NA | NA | CATEGVEDIQYF | TGTGCCACCGAGGGAGTGGAGGACATTCAGTACTTC
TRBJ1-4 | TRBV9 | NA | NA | CASSVSPNEKLFF | TGTGCCAGCAGCGTCAGTCCCAATGAAAAACTGTTTTTT
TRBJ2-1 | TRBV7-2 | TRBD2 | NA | CASSIESGRAGEQFF | TGTGCCAGCAGCATCGAAAGCGGGAGGGCCGGGGAGCAGTTCTTC
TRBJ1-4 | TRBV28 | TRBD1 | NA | CASSPNGVGQGEEKLFF | TGTGCCAGCAGTCCTAACGGTGTGGGACAGGGAGAGGAAAAACTGTTTTTT
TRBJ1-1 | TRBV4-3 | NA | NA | CASSRGLTVDTAFF | TGCGCCAGCAGTCGAGGATTGACCGTGGATACAGCTTTCTTT
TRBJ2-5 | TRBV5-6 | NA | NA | CASSLGPHSGLQETQYF | TGTGCCAGCAGCTTGGGTCCGCACAGCGGGCTCCAAGAGACCCAGTACTTC
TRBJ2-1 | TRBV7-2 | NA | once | CASSARNSGEQFF | TGTGCCAGCAGCGCCCGGAACTCTGGGGAGCAGTTCTTC
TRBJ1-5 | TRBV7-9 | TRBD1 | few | CASSPPGGYQPQHF | TGTGCCAGCAGCCCCCCAGGGGGTTATCAGCCCCAGCATTTT
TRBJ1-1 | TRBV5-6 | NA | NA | CASLGEIGTEAFF | TGTGCCAGCTTGGGGGAAATAGGCACTGAAGCTTTCTTT
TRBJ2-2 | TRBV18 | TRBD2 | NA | CASSLGLAGPNTGELFF | TGTGCCAGCTCTCTCGGACTAGCGGGGCCGAACACCGGGGAGCTGTTTTTT
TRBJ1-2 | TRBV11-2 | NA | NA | CASSQEEGRVNGYTF | TGCGCCAGCAGCCAAGAGGAGGGACGAGTTAATGGCTACACCTTC
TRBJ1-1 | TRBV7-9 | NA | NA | CASSLAGATEAFF | TGTGCCAGCAGCTTGGCAGGGGCGACTGAAGCTTTCTTT
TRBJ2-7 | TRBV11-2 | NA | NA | CASSLDPQGEQYF | TGTGCCAGCAGCTTAGACCCCCAGGGTGAGCAGTACTTC
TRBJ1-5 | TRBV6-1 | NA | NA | CASREYSGSNQPQHF | TGTGCCAGCAGAGAGTATTCAGGGAGCAATCAGCCCCAGCATTTT
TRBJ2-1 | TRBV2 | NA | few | CASSMQGTEQFF | TGTGCCAGCAGCATGCAGGGTACTGAGCAGTTCTTC
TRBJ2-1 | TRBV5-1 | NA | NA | CASSLVVGSYNEQFF | TGCGCCAGCAGCTTGGTAGTAGGCTCCTACAATGAGCAGTTCTTC
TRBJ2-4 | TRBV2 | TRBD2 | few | CASSPRIAGVAKNIQYF | TGTGCCAGCAGCCCAAGGATAGCGGGAGTAGCCAAAAACATTCAGTACTTC
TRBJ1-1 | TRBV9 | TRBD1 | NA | CASSPLRGRGNTEAFF | TGTGCCAGCAGTCCCCTGAGGGGGCGCGGGAACACTGAAGCTTTCTTT
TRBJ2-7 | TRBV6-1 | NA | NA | CASMRGISSYEQYF | TGTGCCAGCATGCGAGGGATTAGCTCCTACGAGCAGTACTTC
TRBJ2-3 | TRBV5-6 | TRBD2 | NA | CASSLLAVSTDTQYF | TGTGCCAGCAGCCTCCTAGCGGTCAGCACAGATACGCAGTATTTT
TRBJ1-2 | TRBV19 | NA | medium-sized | CASSIEGGYGYTF | TGTGCCAGTAGTATAGAAGGGGGCTATGGCTACACCTTC
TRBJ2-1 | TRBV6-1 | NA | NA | CASSEISSYNEQFF | TGTGCCAGCAGTGAAATCAGCTCCTACAATGAGCAGTTCTTC
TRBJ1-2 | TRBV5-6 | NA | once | CASSLWEGSYGYTF | TGTGCCAGCAGCTTGTGGGAGGGAAGCTATGGCTACACCTTC